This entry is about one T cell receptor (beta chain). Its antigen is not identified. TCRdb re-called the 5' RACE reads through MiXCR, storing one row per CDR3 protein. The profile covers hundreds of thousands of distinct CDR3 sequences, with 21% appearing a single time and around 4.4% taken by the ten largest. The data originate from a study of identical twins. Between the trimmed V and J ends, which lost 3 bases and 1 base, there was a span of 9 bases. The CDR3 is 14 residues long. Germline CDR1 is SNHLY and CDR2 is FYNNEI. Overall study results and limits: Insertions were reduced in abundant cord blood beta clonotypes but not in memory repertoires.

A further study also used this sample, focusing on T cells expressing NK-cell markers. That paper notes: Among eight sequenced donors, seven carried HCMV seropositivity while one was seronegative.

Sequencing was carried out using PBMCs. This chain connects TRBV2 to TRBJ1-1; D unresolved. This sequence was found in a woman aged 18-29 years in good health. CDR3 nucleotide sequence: TGTGCCAGCAGTGATCCCCTCGCGAACACTGAAGCTTTCTTT. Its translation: CASSDPLANTEAFF. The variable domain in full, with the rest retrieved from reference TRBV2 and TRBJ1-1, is EPEVTQTPSHQVTQMGQEVILRCVPISNHLYFYWYRQILGQKVEFLVSFYNNEISEKSEIFDDQFSVERPDGSNFTLKIRSTKLEDSAMYFCASSDPLANTEAFFGQGTRLTVV.